The 16 T cell receptor beta chains below were found in one sample sequenced in a study of T cell responses to AZD1222 COVID-19 vaccine. Using immunoSEQ multiplex PCR, the repertoire was profiled, and TCRdb retains in-frame clones only, with some absent. The sample contains roughly 100,000 clones, over 75% of which appear only once. Sequenced material: peripheral blood, taken on day 0 of AZD1222 vaccination. The receptor source for this set is an adult in good health.

The chain carries TRBV9 and TRBJ1-3; no clear D gene. The CDR3 loop spans 14 amino acids. From germline, CDR1 is SGDLS and CDR2 YYNGEE. Trimming left V 5 bases short and J 2 bases short, with 11 bases between. CDR3 DNA: TGTGCCAGCAGTAGCGGGGTTGCTGGAAACACCATATATTTT. This gives the protein CASSSGVAGNTIYF.

The CDR3 DNA reads TGTGCCAGCAGCAAAGACCCCATGGGATCACCCCTCCACTTT. It yields the protein CASSKDPMGSPLHF. The chain uses TRBV5-4 and TRBJ1-6; no definite D call. Germline-derived CDR1 and CDR2 are SGHNT and YYREEE (reference sequence). This CDR3 has 14 amino acids. The V and J ends lost 4 bases and 10 bases respectively, with 15 bases between them.

V gene TRBV6-5 combines with J gene TRBJ2-5, with no clear D. The CDR3 runs to 14 residues. Trimming removed 0 bases at V and 4 bases at J, with 9 bases between. Germline V lookup: CDR1 MNHEY, CDR2 SVGAGI. The CDR3, as DNA: TGTGCCAGCAGTTACTCGGGGTGGCGAGAGACCCAGTACTTC. It encodes CASSYSGWRETQYF.

The chain carries TRBV2 and TRBJ2-3; unclear D gene. Germline V gene data show CDR1 as SNHLY and CDR2 as FYNNEI. The ends were cut back, 4 bases at V and 4 bases at J, with 6 bases in the middle. The CDR3 runs to 12 residues. CDR3 sequence reads: CASSGRADTQYF. The CDR3 region has the DNA TGTGCCAGCAGTGGTCGGGCAGATACGCAGTATTTT.

The chain carries TRBV14 and TRBJ2-7; D might be TRBD1 (5 bases). V gave up 2 bases and J gave up 7 bases, with 15 bases separating them. CDR1 is SGHDN and CDR2 is FVKESK in the germline V gene. This CDR3 has 14 residues. The CDR3: CASSQRITGGEQYF. Here the CDR3 DNA reads TGTGCCAGCAGCCAAAGGATTACAGGTGGGGAGCAGTACTTC.

This clone has a handful of counts. The V and J genes are TRBV5-6 and TRBJ2-2, with no clear D. Germline lookup yields CDR1 SGHDT and CDR2 YYEEEE. Trimming left V 3 bases short and J 1 base short, with 10 bases between. The length of the CDR3 is 15 residues. The CDR3 reads CASSSLPGNTGELFF. The CDR3, as DNA: TGTGCCAGCAGCTCCCTCCCGGGGAACACCGGGGAGCTGTTTTTT. The whole variable domain, filled in from reference TRBV5-6 and TRBJ2-2, reads DAGVTQSPTHLIKTRGQQVTLRCSPKSGHDTVSWYQQALGQGPQFIFQYYEEEERQRGNFPDRFSGHQFPNYSSELNVNALLLGDSALYLCASSSLPGNTGELFFGEGSRLTVL.

The V gene is TRBV10-1, the J gene TRBJ1-1; D is perhaps TRBD1 (5 bases). V lost 5 bases and J lost 8, with 12 bases in between. The CDR3 has 12 residues. Germline V gene lookup returns CDR1 WNHNN and CDR2 SYGVQD (reference sequence). In nucleotides, the CDR3 is TGCGCCAGCAGTCGGCAGGGAAGCGAAGCTTTCTTT. It codes for CASSRQGSEAFF.

The chain recombines TRBV12-3 or TRBV12-4 with TRBJ1-6; possible D gene TRBD1, 5 bases. The ends were cut back, 3 bases at V and 9 bases at J, with 9 bases in the middle. There are 13 residues in the CDR3. The CDR3 nucleotides are TGTGCCAGCAGTTTTCCAGGGACTTCACCCCTCCACTTT. Translated: CASSFPGTSPLHF.

The chain carries TRBV28 and TRBJ2-5, with 7 bases aligning to TRBD2. Germline CDR1 reads MDHEN; CDR2 reads SYDVKM. The CDR3 is 13 amino acids. Unmatched junction bases numbered 4, after V lost 6 bases and J lost 3 bases. The CDR3 protein is CASSLGGKETQYF. CDR3 coding DNA: TGTGCCAGCAGCCTGGGGGGGAAAGAGACCCAGTACTTC.

The chain couples TRBV12-3 or TRBV12-4 to TRBJ2-1; D gene uncertain. The CDR3 has 13 amino acids. V gave up 4 bases and J gave up 8 bases, with 12 bases separating them. The CDR3 loop reads CASSSSSFYEQFF. CDR3 nucleotides: TGTGCCAGCAGTTCATCCAGCTTCTATGAGCAGTTCTTC.

The chain combines TRBV7-2 with TRBJ1-2; TRBD1 matches at 7 bases. Germline CDR1 reads SGHTA; CDR2 reads FQGNSA. The J segment lost 7 bases and the V segment lost 4 bases, leaving 9 bases of the junction unmatched. CDR3 length: 14 amino acids. Here the CDR3 reads CASSSDRVSSGYTF. In DNA form, the CDR3 reads TGTGCCAGCAGCTCCGACAGGGTCAGTAGTGGCTACACCTTC.

This rearrangement joins TRBV6-5 to TRBJ2-5; TRBD1 aligns across 10 bases. V lost 4 bases, J lost 7 bases, and 9 bases stayed unmatched. Germline V gene data show CDR1 as MNHEY and CDR2 as SVGAGI. CDR3 size: 15 residues. CDR3 nucleotides: TGTGCCAGCAGTTCCCCATCGGGACAGGGGAGGACCCAGTACTTC. It is translated as CASSSPSGQGRTQYF.

The chain employs TRBV30 and TRBJ2-3; D might be TRBD2 (5 bases). The CDR3 spans 13 residues. CDR1 is GTSNPN and CDR2 is SVGIG in the germline V gene (reference sequence). V shed 4 bases and J shed 6 bases, with 14 bases lying between them. CDR3 sequence reads: CAWIRGRSDTQYF. CDR3 bases: TGTGCCTGGATACGAGGGAGATCCGATACGCAGTATTTT.

As DNA, the CDR3 is TGTGCCAGCAGCGTGGGACAGCCCTATGGCTACACCTTC. Amino acids: CASSVGQPYGYTF. The rearrangement joins TRBV9 to TRBJ1-2; 7 bases match TRBD1. Germline CDR1 reads SGDLS; CDR2 reads YYNGEE. The CDR3 consists of 13 residues. V trimming: 2 bases; J trimming: 4 bases; junction bases outside the gene matches: 2.

This clone appeared once. The V call is TRBV6-4, the J call TRBJ2-7, with 11 bases lining up with TRBD2. The CDR3 contains 12 residues. The V gene end was trimmed by 10 bases and the J gene end by 3 bases; junction bases not matched to a gene: 2. Germline lookup yields CDR1 MRHNA and CDR2 SNTAGT. As DNA, the CDR3 is TGTGCCAAGACTAGCGGGAACTACGAGCAGTACTTC. Amino acid sequence: CAKTSGNYEQYF.

The chain employs TRBV4-1 and TRBJ1-3, with D hard to call. Per germline, CDR1 MGHRA and CDR2 YSYEKL. The CDR3 loop spans 17 amino acids. Trimming removed 0 bases at V and 0 bases at J, with 12 bases between. The CDR3 sequence: CASSQDGGRSSGNTIYF. The CDR3 coding sequence is TGCGCCAGCAGCCAAGATGGCGGTCGGAGCTCTGGAAACACCATATATTTT.